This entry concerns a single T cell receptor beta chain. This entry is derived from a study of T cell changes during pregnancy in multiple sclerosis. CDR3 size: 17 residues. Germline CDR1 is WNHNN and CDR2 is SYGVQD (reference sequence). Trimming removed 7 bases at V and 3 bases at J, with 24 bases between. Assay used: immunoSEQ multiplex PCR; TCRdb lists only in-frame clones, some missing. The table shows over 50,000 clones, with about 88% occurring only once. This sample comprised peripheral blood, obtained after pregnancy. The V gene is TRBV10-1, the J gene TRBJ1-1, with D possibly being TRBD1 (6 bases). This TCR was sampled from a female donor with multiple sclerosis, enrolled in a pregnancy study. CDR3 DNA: TGCGCCAGCATCAAGTGGGGGGGCGAAGGGCGGTACACTGAAGCTTTCTTT. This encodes CASIKWGGEGRYTEAFF.